What follows describes a single T cell receptor (beta chain). The target antigen is unknown. Treatment: roughly 18 received Ad26.COV2.S at low or high dose, single or two shots; roughly 5 received placebo; per-sample allocation not given. Sampling was performed 63 days after the first vaccine or placebo injection. Built on an Ad26 vector, the vaccine expressed Wuhan-strain SARS-CoV-2 spike. The V gene's germline CDR1 is MGHDK and CDR2 SYGVNS. This CDR3 is 14 amino acids long. Trimming removed 2 bases at V and 5 bases at J, with 13 bases between. The data are from a study of Ad26.COV2.S vaccination and SARS-CoV-2 variants. Study-wide context: Intramuscularly, Ad26.COV2.S was given either once or twice, 56 days apart.

Profiling relied on immunoSEQ multiplex PCR, and the TCRdb table lists in-frame clones only, not all of them. This sample has some 320,000 clones, with 85% found just once. Whole-study findings and limits: Marked by substantial breadth, spike-specific CD8+ and CD4+ T cell responses were reportedly seen after vaccination.

This sequence was found in a person between 18 and 60 years old who received the Ad26.COV2.S COVID-19 vaccine or a placebo. The sample in question was peripheral blood, obtained in a trial of Ad26.COV2.S vaccine versus placebo. V and J are TRBV25-1 and TRBJ2-7; D is uncertain. DNA for the CDR3: TGTGCCAGCAGTGAAAAGTCTGGGCCCCACGAGCAGTACTTC. Translating it yields CASSEKSGPHEQYF.